This T cell receptor (beta chain) is drawn from a study of blood T cell repertoires in COVID-19. Per the original data handling: Estimation of nucleated cell counts was performed using reference gene primer amplification. Method: immunoSEQ multiplex PCR; TCRdb's copy keeps in-frame clones and lacks some. The DNA gave D and trimming, while V, J and clone size come from that table. The sample records 270,000 or so clones, about 85% being singletons. The V gene's germline CDR1 is MNHEY and CDR2 SVGEGT. This CDR3 is 13 amino acids long. With V trimmed by 6 bases and J by 3 bases, 4 bases remained unmatched.

This clonotype was obtained from a human donor in a cohort sampled during active COVID-19. V and J are TRBV6-2 or TRBV6-3 and TRBJ1-2; 7 bases line up with TRBD1. The sequenced material came from peripheral blood. Written as DNA, the CDR3 is TGTGCCAGCAGCCCACAGGGGTACTATGGCTACACCTTC. Its translation: CASSPQGYYGYTF.